The sequence of this T cell receptor (beta chain) was determined in a study of T cell repertoires in ileal Crohn's disease. Study-wide results and limits: Compared with non-smokers, active smokers at surgery showed more clonal expansions. High-frequency clones were more common in sorted CD8 than CD4 cells. Every patient over 26.8% clonality showed endoscopic recurrence.

A word on this clone: Its antigen is still unknown.

Data came from immunoSEQ multiplex PCR; TCRdb stores just in-frame clones and leaves some out. The sample has approximately 3,500 clones; just over 90% are singletons. This receptor was identified in an adult with Crohn's disease. The sample taken for sequencing was ileal tissue.

The CDR3 region has the DNA TGTGCCAGCAAAAGGTTTGGGACAGCTCAGTACTTC. This codes for CASKRFGTAQYF. The chain joins TRBV28 to TRBJ2-4; TRBD1 matches at 7 bases. J was trimmed by 12 bases and V by 7 bases; bases with no gene match: 9. Germline CDR1 and CDR2: MDHEN and SYDVKM. The CDR3 runs 12 residues.